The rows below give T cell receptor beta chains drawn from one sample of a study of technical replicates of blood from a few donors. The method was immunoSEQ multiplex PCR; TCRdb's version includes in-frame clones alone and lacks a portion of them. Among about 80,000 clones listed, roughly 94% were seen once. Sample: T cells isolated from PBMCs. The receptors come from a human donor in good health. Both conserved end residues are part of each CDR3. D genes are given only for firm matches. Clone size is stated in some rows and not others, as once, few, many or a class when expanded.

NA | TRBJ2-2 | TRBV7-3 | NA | TGTGCCAGCAGCCAAACATCGGGGGAGGAGCTGTTTTTT | CASSQTSGEELFF
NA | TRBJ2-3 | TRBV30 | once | TGTGCCTGGAGTGCGGATACGCAGTATTTT | CAWSADTQYF
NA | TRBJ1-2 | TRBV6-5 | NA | TGTGCCAGCAGTTCCGGGGGAACCTATGGCTACACCTTC | CASSSGGTYGYTF
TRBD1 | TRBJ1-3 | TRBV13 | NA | TGTGCCAGCAGCTCCCGGTCAGGGGGCGGCACCCCCCCCCACACCATATATTTT | CASSSRSGGGTPPHTIYF
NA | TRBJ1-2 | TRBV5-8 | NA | TGTGCCAGCAGCTTGGCCTCAGTAATTGGCTACACCTTC | CASSLASVIGYTF
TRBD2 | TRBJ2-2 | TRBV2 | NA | TGTGCCAGCAGTTCTAGCGGGAGGTCCGCCGGGGAGCTGTTTTTT | CASSSSGRSAGELFF
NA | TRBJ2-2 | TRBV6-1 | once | TGTGCCAGCAGTGTGGACTCGAACACCGGGGAGCTGTTTTTT | CASSVDSNTGELFF
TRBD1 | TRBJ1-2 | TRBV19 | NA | TGTGCCAGTAGTAGCCAGGGGGGCTATGGCTACACCTTC | CASSSQGGYGYTF
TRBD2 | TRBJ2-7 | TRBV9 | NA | TGTGCCAGCAGCGTCTATTGGACTAGCGGGAGAGGGGAGCAGTACTTC | CASSVYWTSGRGEQYF
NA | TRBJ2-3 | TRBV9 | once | TGTGCCAGCAGCGTAGGGTTGGGCGGGGATACGCAGTATTTT | CASSVGLGGDTQYF
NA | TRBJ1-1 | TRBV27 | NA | TGTGCCAGCAGTTTAGGTACAGGGTTATCTTCTGAAGCTTTCTTT | CASSLGTGLSSEAFF
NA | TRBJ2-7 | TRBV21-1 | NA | TGTGCCAGTTCCGTAGCGGGAATCCTCTACGAGCAGTACTTC | CASSVAGILYEQYF
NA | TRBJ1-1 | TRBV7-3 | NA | TGTGCCAGCAGCTTAATAGGTGACTCCACTGAAGCTTTCTTT | CASSLIGDSTEAFF
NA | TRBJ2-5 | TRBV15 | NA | TGTGCCACCAGCAGAGATATGGGAGCCCAAGAGACCCAGTACTTC | CATSRDMGAQETQYF
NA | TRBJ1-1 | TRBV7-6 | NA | TGTGCCAGCAGCTTAGAAGGAGAAATGAACACTGAAGCTTTCTTT | CASSLEGEMNTEAFF
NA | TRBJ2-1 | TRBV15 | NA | TGTGCCACCAGCCATCTACCCTACAATGAGCAGTTCTTC | CATSHLPYNEQFF
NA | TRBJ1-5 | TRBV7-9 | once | TGTGCCAGCAGCTCCCCCGGGGGTACTCAGCCCCAGCATTTT | CASSSPGGTQPQHF
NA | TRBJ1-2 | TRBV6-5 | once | TGTGCCAGCAGTTACACGGGGGGCCCTGGTTCCTATGGCTACACCTTC | CASSYTGGPGSYGYTF
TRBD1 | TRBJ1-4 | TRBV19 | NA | TGTGCCAGTAACCGACAGGGTAATTCGGAAAAACTGTTTTTT | CASNRQGNSEKLFF
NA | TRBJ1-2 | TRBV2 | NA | TGTGCCAGCAGTGCCAGGGGACCGTCCTATGGCTACACCTTC | CASSARGPSYGYTF
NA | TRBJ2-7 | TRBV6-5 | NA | TGTGCCAGCACCCGGGAGCGATCCTACGAGCAGTACTTC | CASTRERSYEQYF
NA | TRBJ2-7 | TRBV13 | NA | TGTGCCAGCAGCTTTCGCGGGATAAGCTACGAGCAGTACTTC | CASSFRGISYEQYF
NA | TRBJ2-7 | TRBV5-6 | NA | TGTGCCAGCAGCCCTCCGGTTCCGTCGCATAGCGAGCAGTACTTC | CASSPPVPSHSEQYF
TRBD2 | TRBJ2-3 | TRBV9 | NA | TGTGCCAGCAGCGTAGAGAGCGGGAGGCCAGATACGCAGTATTTT | CASSVESGRPDTQYF
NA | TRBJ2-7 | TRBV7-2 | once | TGTGCCAGCAGCTTGAGGCAGGGTGTCTCCTACGAGCAGTACTTC | CASSLRQGVSYEQYF
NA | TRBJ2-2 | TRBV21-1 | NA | TGTGCCAGCAGCAAACCCGTTCACCGGGACACCGGGGAGCTGTTTTTT | CASSKPVHRDTGELFF
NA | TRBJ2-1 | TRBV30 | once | TGTGCCTGGACGAGACTTACTAATGAGCAGTTCTTC | CAWTRLTNEQFF